These T cell receptor beta chains were read from a single sample in a study of a mutant IDH1 vaccine in newly diagnosed glioma. The assay was immunoSEQ multiplex PCR, and TCRdb's table has in-frame clones only and misses some. The table has around 52,000 clones, about three quarters seen once. For these TCRs, the target antigens are not known. Sequences were derived from PBMCs, sampled from a glioma patient whose treatment included an IDH1 peptide vaccine. The receptors were gathered from a woman aged 40-49 years with glioma. Each CDR3 is given with its conserved first and last residue. Fields, in order: J gene, D gene, clone size, V gene, CDR3 protein, CDR3 DNA. The D gene is left open where the match is weak. Clone size is not always given. Where it is, it says once, few, many or a class for expanded clones.

j_gene: TRBJ2-7; d_gene: TRBD1; abundance: .; v_gene: TRBV2; CDR3aa: CASSQTGTGAYEQYF; CDR3nt: TGTGCCAGCAGTCAGACCGGGACAGGGGCCTACGAGCAGTACTTC
j_gene: TRBJ2-1; d_gene: TRBD2; abundance: .; v_gene: TRBV19; CDR3aa: CASSMVLAGQNEQFF; CDR3nt: TGTGCCAGTAGTATGGTCCTAGCGGGGCAAAATGAGCAGTTCTTC
j_gene: TRBJ1-4; d_gene: .; abundance: .; v_gene: TRBV6-6; CDR3aa: CASSYRSNEKLFF; CDR3nt: TGTGCCAGCAGTTACAGATCTAATGAAAAACTGTTTTTT
j_gene: TRBJ1-2; d_gene: .; abundance: .; v_gene: TRBV5-4; CDR3aa: CASSLTEGGYTF; CDR3nt: TGTGCCAGCAGCTTGACGGAGGGAGGCTACACCTTC
j_gene: TRBJ1-2; d_gene: .; abundance: .; v_gene: TRBV25-1; CDR3aa: CATRSNGYTF; CDR3nt: TGTGCCACCCGGTCGAATGGCTACACCTTC
j_gene: TRBJ1-4; d_gene: TRBD1; abundance: .; v_gene: TRBV18; CDR3aa: CASGPTGKDEKLFF; CDR3nt: TGTGCCAGCGGACCGACAGGGAAGGATGAAAAACTGTTTTTT
j_gene: TRBJ2-7; d_gene: .; abundance: .; v_gene: TRBV19; CDR3aa: CASSSRGRVLEEQYF; CDR3nt: TGTGCCAGTAGTAGCCGTGGCAGGGTCCTGGAGGAGCAGTACTTC
j_gene: TRBJ1-6; d_gene: TRBD1; abundance: .; v_gene: TRBV27; CDR3aa: CASSRWAGGFSYNSPLHF; CDR3nt: TGTGCCAGCAGCCGCTGGGCAGGGGGTTTCTCCTATAATTCACCCCTCCACTTT
j_gene: TRBJ1-3; d_gene: .; abundance: .; v_gene: TRBV5-4; CDR3aa: CASRAAESGNTIYF; CDR3nt: TGTGCCAGCAGGGCGGCGGAATCCGGAAACACCATATATTTT
j_gene: TRBJ1-5; d_gene: .; abundance: .; v_gene: TRBV9; CDR3aa: CASSVAGVQPQHF; CDR3nt: TGTGCCAGCAGCGTAGCGGGGGTTCAGCCCCAGCATTTT
j_gene: TRBJ2-5; d_gene: .; abundance: .; v_gene: TRBV7-6; CDR3aa: CASSLGAAVGETQYF; CDR3nt: TGTGCCAGCAGCTTAGGGGCGGCGGTAGGGGAGACCCAGTACTTC
j_gene: TRBJ1-1; d_gene: TRBD1; abundance: .; v_gene: TRBV30; CDR3aa: CAWGTGGGTEAFF; CDR3nt: TGTGCCTGGGGAACAGGGGGGGGCACTGAAGCTTTCTTT
j_gene: TRBJ1-3; d_gene: .; abundance: .; v_gene: TRBV28; CDR3aa: CASRQPNRVGNTIYF; CDR3nt: TGTGCCAGCAGACAACCCAACAGGGTGGGAAACACCATATATTTT
j_gene: TRBJ2-7; d_gene: .; abundance: once; v_gene: TRBV7-9; CDR3aa: CASSLYSYGEQYF; CDR3nt: TGTGCCAGCAGCTTATACTCGTACGGTGAGCAGTACTTC
j_gene: TRBJ2-1; d_gene: .; abundance: .; v_gene: TRBV30; CDR3aa: CAWSVTEQFF; CDR3nt: TGTGCCTGGAGTGTAACGGAGCAGTTCTTC
j_gene: TRBJ1-3; d_gene: .; abundance: .; v_gene: TRBV15; CDR3aa: CATSRDDTGYGNTIYF; CDR3nt: TGTGCCACCAGCAGAGATGACACAGGGTACGGAAACACCATATATTTT
j_gene: TRBJ1-2; d_gene: .; abundance: few; v_gene: TRBV10-3; CDR3aa: CAISEAYGYTF; CDR3nt: TGTGCCATCAGTGAGGCCTATGGCTACACCTTC
j_gene: TRBJ2-2; d_gene: TRBD2; abundance: .; v_gene: TRBV4-3; CDR3aa: CASSQAPAGGPDTGELFF; CDR3nt: TGCGCCAGCAGCCAAGCCCCCGCGGGGGGGCCCGACACCGGGGAGCTGTTTTTT
j_gene: TRBJ1-6; d_gene: .; abundance: .; v_gene: TRBV30; CDR3aa: CAWSVPVWAGNSPLHF; CDR3nt: TGTGCCTGGAGTGTACCAGTATGGGCAGGGAATTCACCCCTCCACTTT
j_gene: TRBJ2-3; d_gene: .; abundance: once; v_gene: TRBV19; CDR3aa: CASNSGFPDTQYF; CDR3nt: TGTGCCAGTAACTCAGGGTTTCCAGATACGCAGTATTTT
j_gene: TRBJ1-5; d_gene: .; abundance: .; v_gene: TRBV19; CDR3aa: CASSIGGPQPQHF; CDR3nt: TGTGCCAGTAGTATAGGAGGTCCCCAGCCCCAGCATTTT
j_gene: TRBJ2-7; d_gene: .; abundance: .; v_gene: TRBV2; CDR3aa: CASIGTFSYEQYF; CDR3nt: TGTGCCAGCATTGGGACCTTCTCCTACGAGCAGTACTTC
j_gene: TRBJ2-7; d_gene: TRBD1; abundance: .; v_gene: TRBV29-1; CDR3aa: CSVTGDRGREQYF; CDR3nt: TGCAGCGTTACTGGGGACAGGGGAAGGGAGCAGTACTTC
j_gene: TRBJ1-4; d_gene: .; abundance: .; v_gene: TRBV27; CDR3aa: CASSLRGREKLFF; CDR3nt: TGTGCCAGCAGTTTAAGGGGCCGGGAAAAACTGTTTTTT
j_gene: TRBJ1-1; d_gene: .; abundance: few; v_gene: TRBV15; CDR3aa: CATSPRGVDTEAFF; CDR3nt: TGTGCCACCAGCCCTAGGGGGGTGGACACTGAAGCTTTCTTT
j_gene: TRBJ1-5; d_gene: .; abundance: .; v_gene: TRBV7-9; CDR3aa: CASSLAGHYSNQPQHF; CDR3nt: TGTGCCAGCAGCTTAGCAGGACACTATAGCAATCAGCCCCAGCATTTT
j_gene: TRBJ1-4; d_gene: .; abundance: .; v_gene: TRBV13; CDR3aa: CASSPWEGLYEKLFF; CDR3nt: TGTGCCAGCAGCCCATGGGAGGGATTGTATGAAAAACTGTTTTTT
j_gene: TRBJ2-3; d_gene: .; abundance: .; v_gene: TRBV6-4; CDR3aa: CASSAHDTDTQYF; CDR3nt: TGTGCCAGCAGTGCGCATGACACAGATACGCAGTATTTT
j_gene: TRBJ1-5; d_gene: .; abundance: .; v_gene: TRBV9; CDR3aa: CASSVGGGNQPQHF; CDR3nt: TGTGCCAGCAGCGTAGGGGGAGGCAATCAGCCCCAGCATTTT
j_gene: TRBJ1-1; d_gene: .; abundance: few; v_gene: TRBV6-5; CDR3aa: CASSPARTVNTEAFF; CDR3nt: TGTGCCAGCAGCCCGGCTCGGACTGTGAACACTGAAGCTTTCTTT
j_gene: TRBJ1-3; d_gene: .; abundance: .; v_gene: TRBV5-4; CDR3aa: CASSPGDSLRNTIYF; CDR3nt: TGTGCCAGCAGCCCAGGCGACAGCCTGAGAAACACCATATATTTT
j_gene: TRBJ1-2; d_gene: .; abundance: .; v_gene: TRBV5-6; CDR3aa: CASSFVGADGYTF; CDR3nt: TGTGCCAGCAGCTTCGTAGGGGCTGATGGCTACACCTTC
j_gene: TRBJ2-2; d_gene: .; abundance: .; v_gene: TRBV15; CDR3aa: CATSRDLDGELFF; CDR3nt: TGTGCCACCAGCAGAGATTTGGACGGGGAGCTGTTTTTT
j_gene: TRBJ2-1; d_gene: .; abundance: .; v_gene: TRBV29-1; CDR3aa: CSVLRDEQFF; CDR3nt: TGCAGCGTTCTTAGGGATGAGCAGTTCTTC
j_gene: TRBJ1-1; d_gene: .; abundance: once; v_gene: TRBV28; CDR3aa: CASSLAVNTEAFF; CDR3nt: TGTGCCAGCAGTTTAGCGGTGAACACTGAAGCTTTCTTT
j_gene: TRBJ1-4; d_gene: .; abundance: .; v_gene: TRBV18; CDR3aa: CASSLRNEKLFF; CDR3nt: TGTGCCAGCTCACTCCGTAATGAAAAACTGTTTTTT
j_gene: TRBJ2-1; d_gene: .; abundance: .; v_gene: TRBV11-3; CDR3aa: CASSWVDGGEQFF; CDR3nt: TGTGCCAGCAGCTGGGTCGACGGGGGTGAGCAGTTCTTC
j_gene: TRBJ1-1; d_gene: .; abundance: .; v_gene: TRBV4-3; CDR3aa: CASSPEGGGEAFF; CDR3nt: TGCGCCAGCAGCCCCGAGGGCGGAGGGGAAGCTTTCTTT
j_gene: TRBJ1-4; d_gene: TRBD1; abundance: .; v_gene: TRBV7-9; CDR3aa: CASSLGNRGQGGTNEKLLF; CDR3nt: TGTGCCAGCAGCTTAGGCAACAGGGGGCAAGGGGGAACTAATGAAAAACTGCTTTTT
j_gene: TRBJ2-2; d_gene: TRBD1; abundance: .; v_gene: TRBV6-4; CDR3aa: CASSQQGDTGELFF; CDR3nt: TGTGCCAGCAGTCAACAGGGGGACACCGGGGAGCTGTTTTTT
j_gene: TRBJ2-3; d_gene: TRBD2; abundance: .; v_gene: TRBV6-1; CDR3aa: CASSRPSGEPDTQYF; CDR3nt: TGTGCCAGCAGCCGACCTAGCGGGGAGCCAGATACGCAGTATTTT
j_gene: TRBJ1-3; d_gene: .; abundance: .; v_gene: TRBV18; CDR3aa: CASSPHASSGNTIYF; CDR3nt: TGTGCCAGCTCACCTCACGCAAGCTCTGGAAACACCATATATTTT
j_gene: TRBJ1-5; d_gene: .; abundance: few; v_gene: TRBV27; CDR3aa: CASRQAGVHQPQHF; CDR3nt: TGTGCCAGCAGGCAAGCAGGGGTGCATCAGCCCCAGCATTTT